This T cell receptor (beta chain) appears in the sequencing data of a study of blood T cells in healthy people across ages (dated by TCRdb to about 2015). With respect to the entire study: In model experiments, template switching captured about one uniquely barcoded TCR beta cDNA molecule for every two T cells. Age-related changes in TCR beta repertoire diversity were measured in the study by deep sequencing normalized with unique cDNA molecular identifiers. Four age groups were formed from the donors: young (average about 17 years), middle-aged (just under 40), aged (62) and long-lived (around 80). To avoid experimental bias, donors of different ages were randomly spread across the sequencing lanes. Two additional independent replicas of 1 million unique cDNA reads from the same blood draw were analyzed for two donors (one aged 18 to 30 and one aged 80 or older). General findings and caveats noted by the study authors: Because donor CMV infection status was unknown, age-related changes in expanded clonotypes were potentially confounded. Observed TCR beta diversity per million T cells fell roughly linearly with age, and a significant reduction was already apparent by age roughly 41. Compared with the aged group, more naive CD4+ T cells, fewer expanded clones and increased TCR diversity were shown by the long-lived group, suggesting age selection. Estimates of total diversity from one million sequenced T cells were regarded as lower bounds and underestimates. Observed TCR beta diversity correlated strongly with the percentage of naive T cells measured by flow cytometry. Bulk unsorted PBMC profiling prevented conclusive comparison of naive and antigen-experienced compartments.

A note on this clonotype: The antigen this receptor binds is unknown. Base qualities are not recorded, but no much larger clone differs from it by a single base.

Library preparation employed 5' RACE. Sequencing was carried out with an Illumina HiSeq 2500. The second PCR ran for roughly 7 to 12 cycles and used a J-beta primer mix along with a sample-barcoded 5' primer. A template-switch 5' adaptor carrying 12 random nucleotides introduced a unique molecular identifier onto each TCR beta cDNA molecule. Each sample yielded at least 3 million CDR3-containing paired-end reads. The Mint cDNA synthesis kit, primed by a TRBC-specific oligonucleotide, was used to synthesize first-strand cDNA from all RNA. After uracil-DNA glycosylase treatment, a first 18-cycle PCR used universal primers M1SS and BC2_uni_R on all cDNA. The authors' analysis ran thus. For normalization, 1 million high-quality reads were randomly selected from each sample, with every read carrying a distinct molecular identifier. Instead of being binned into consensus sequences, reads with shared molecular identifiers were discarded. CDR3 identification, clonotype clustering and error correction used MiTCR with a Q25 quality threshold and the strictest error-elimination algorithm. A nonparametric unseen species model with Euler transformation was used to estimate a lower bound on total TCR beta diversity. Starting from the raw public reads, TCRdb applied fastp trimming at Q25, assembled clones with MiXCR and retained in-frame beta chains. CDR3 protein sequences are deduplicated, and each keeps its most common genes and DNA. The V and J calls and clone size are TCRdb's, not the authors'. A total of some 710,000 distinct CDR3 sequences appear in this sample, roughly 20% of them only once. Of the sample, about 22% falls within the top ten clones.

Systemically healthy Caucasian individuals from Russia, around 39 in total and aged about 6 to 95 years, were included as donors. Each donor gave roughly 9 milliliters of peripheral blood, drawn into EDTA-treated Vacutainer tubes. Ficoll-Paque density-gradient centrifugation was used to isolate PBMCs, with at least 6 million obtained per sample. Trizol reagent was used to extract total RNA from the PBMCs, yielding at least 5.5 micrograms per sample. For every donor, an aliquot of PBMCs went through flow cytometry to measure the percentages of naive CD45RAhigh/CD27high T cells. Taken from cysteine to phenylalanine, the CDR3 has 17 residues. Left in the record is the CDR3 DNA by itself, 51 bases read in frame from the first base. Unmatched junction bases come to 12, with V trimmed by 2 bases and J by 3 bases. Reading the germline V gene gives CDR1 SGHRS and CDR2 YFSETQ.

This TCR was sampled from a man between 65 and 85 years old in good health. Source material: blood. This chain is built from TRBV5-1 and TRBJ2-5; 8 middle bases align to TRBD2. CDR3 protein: CASSLLGLPAGEETQYF. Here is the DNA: TGCGCCAGCAGCTTATTGGGGCTTCCAGCGGGGGAAGAGACCCAGTACTTC.